The present T cell receptor beta chain was sequenced within a study of blood T cell repertoires in COVID-19. On the study more broadly: PBMCs, B-cell-depleted T cells, or T cells were the source of the cDNA or gDNA that made up the material.

Germline V lookup: CDR1 SGDLS, CDR2 YYNGEE. V gave up 3 bases and J gave up 0 bases, with 10 bases separating them. This CDR3 has 15 amino acids. The data were produced by immunoSEQ multiplex PCR, yet TCRdb's version contains in-frame clones alone and is incomplete. The data hold over 200,000 clones, with roughly 84% observed a single time. The sample taken for sequencing was peripheral blood. The sequence was obtained from a man aged 35-49 years with active or convalescent COVID-19. This chain connects TRBV9 to TRBJ2-1; D is possibly TRBD1 (6 bases). The CDR3 is CASSGGPSSYNEQFF. The CDR3 coding sequence is TGTGCCAGCAGCGGGGGGCCTAGCTCCTACAATGAGCAGTTCTTC.